This T cell receptor beta chain was identified during a study of radiation and T cells in renal cell carcinoma (dated by TCRdb to 2020 to 2021). Regarding the study in general: Samples were obtained from a clinical trial, in which 15 Gy stereotactic body radiation therapy was delivered to primary renal cell carcinomas and nephrectomy was performed 4 weeks later. In the 53 samples combined, some 4,000,000 unique CDR3 nucleotide sequences were found, encoding approximately 2,900,000 unique CDR3 amino acid sequences. In total, 50 to 60 samples, comprising 26 tumors and some 27 peripheral blood samples, were subjected to TCR beta sequencing. General conclusions and limits of the study: Effects of radiation dose or scheduling on the TCR repertoire could not be addressed with the single-armed trial design. Changes in the blood repertoire were not tracked past 4 weeks after treatment. Because pretreatment tumor biopsies were not available, the study could not determine whether clonotypes were already present within the tumor at baseline. In blood, the top tumor clonotypes increased between baseline and 2 weeks post-radiation and then shrank by 4 weeks, which suggests that tumor-resident clones expanded only transiently.

The intended sense of this specimen's time point label: baseline pretreatment blood. According to the study, the label for this sample's treatment or condition signals: 15 Gy SBRT to primary tumor, nephrectomy 4 weeks later. To track tumor-enriched clonotypes, serial peripheral blood was sampled from radiation-treated patients at baseline and at 2 weeks and 4 weeks after SBRT. Renal cell carcinoma with clear cell pathology was present in all patients. Genomic DNA for TCR sequencing was prepared using the QIAamp DNA Blood Mini Kit (Qiagen). The analyses included only samples that passed all quality control checks. TCR beta libraries were generated from genomic DNA with the immunoSEQ kit, following the manufacturer's recommendations. To prepare the libraries, a first multiplex PCR with proprietary primers was run, followed by a second PCR that added unique barcodes, and a bead cleanup was done after each round. Each sample batch included a kit-provided positive control reaction and a negative control reaction. The final libraries were assessed on an Agilent 4200 TapeStation D1000 ScreenTape, pooled by volume, and quantified by qPCR. Sequencing was performed on an Illumina NextSeq500 with a MidOutput 150-cycle cartridge, and 156 Read1 and 15 Index1 cycles were run with kit custom primers. The pooled library was loaded at roughly 0.9 pM with around 22% PhiX control spiked in. Under the source paper's analysis protocol: The vendor-processed data were analyzed in R, and a clonotype was defined as all T cells that share the same CDR3 nucleotide sequence. For clone abundance analyses, frequencies were normalized to the 10,000 most abundant clones in each sample. Public T cell clones, averaging fewer than five per sample, were removed before analysis. Tumor-enriched clonotypes and baseline blood-enriched clonotypes were defined as those with an abundance difference of at least 32-fold between compartments. A beta-binomial differential abundance model was used to identify clonotypes that were expanded or contracted between blood time points. Similarity between tumor and blood repertoires was quantified using the Baroni-Urbani and Buser coefficient, and groups were compared with two-tailed Wilcoxon tests in R. What TCRdb holds here is the immuneACCESS table cut down to in-frame rearrangements. Part of the clones is not present; checked against another copy, under half of the missing clones reflect an unresolved V gene, and the others are unexplained. The D gene and trimming were derived from the DNA, and the V and J assignments and clone size from that table. This sample has some 140,000 clones in its table, and around nine tenths of those were observed once. Approximately 12% of the sample rests with the top ten.

On this clone itself: Its antigen has not been determined. No clone much larger than this one lies a single base away; base qualities are absent.

Taken from cysteine to phenylalanine, the CDR3 has 15 residues. Left in the record is the CDR3 DNA by itself, 45 bases read in frame from the first base. Trimming removed 1 base from V and 7 bases from J, leaving 14 bases between the germline ends. According to the germline V gene, CDR1 reads LGHNA and CDR2 reads YNFKEQ. Sequencing used blood, obtained from a patient whose treatment included radiotherapy and nephrectomy. The receptor comes from a woman aged 50 to 65 with renal cell carcinoma. Recombination joined TRBV4-2 with TRBJ2-1, with the D gene possibly TRBD1 or TRBD2, each one fitting 5 bases. This receptor has the CDR3 CASSQGDGVGNEQFF. The DNA is TGTGCCAGCAGCCAAGGGGACGGGGTGGGAAATGAGCAGTTCTTC.